This T cell receptor beta chain is drawn from a study of blood T cell repertoires in COVID-19. Study background: Whether acute or convalescent, the COVID-19 samples came from the United States, Italy and Spain.

Some clones are missing from TCRdb's copy, which holds only in-frame ones; the method was immunoSEQ multiplex PCR. The sample has some 380,000 clones; about 90% are singletons. Everyone who took part was about 18 to 90 years old, and they came from about two dozen US areas. Participants had their cohort set by participant-reported clinical history. The germline V gene encodes CDR1 SGHNT and CDR2 YYREEE (reference sequence). CDR3 size: 14 residues. Trimming at V came to 4 bases and at J to 2 bases, leaving 5 bases not matched to a gene. Specimen: PBMCs or T cells enriched from blood (not recorded which). The receptor was derived from a young man who had recovered from COVID-19. The rearrangement joins TRBV5-4 to TRBJ2-7; 8 nucleotides line up with TRBD1. The CDR3 coding sequence is TGTGCCAGCAGCCAAACAGGGGGGACCTACGAGCAGTACTTC. Its protein is CASSQTGGTYEQYF.